The next 8 T cell receptor beta chains were all read from a single sample in a study of a mutant IDH1 vaccine in newly diagnosed glioma (dated by TCRdb to 2020 to 2023). The antigens these receptors bind are not known. What this sample's time point label stands for: week 47, end of study. Each vaccine dose was 300 ug of a 20-mer mutant IDH1 peptide in Montanide, given subcutaneously with topical imiquimod. The library was produced with the immunoSEQ multiplex PCR assay. In TCRdb, the immuneACCESS table is reduced to in-frame sequences with V and J assigned. These tables do not hold every clone; where another copy was compared, an unresolved V gene accounts for under half, and the others remain unexplained. In all, the sample holds 35,000 to 45,000 clones, and roughly four fifths of those were seen once. Around 8.9% of the sample is held by the ten biggest clonotypes. The specimen comprised PBMCs, sampled from a glioma patient whose treatment included an IDH1 peptide vaccine. These receptors were obtained from a man in his forties with glioma.

V gene TRBV4-3 combines with J gene TRBJ2-5; D not certain. V was pared by 1 base and J by 0 bases, with 9 bases between. CDR3 length: 15 amino acids. Germline values: CDR1 LGHNA, CDR2 YSLEER. CDR3 sequence reads: CASSQGTRDQETQYF. Here the CDR3 DNA reads TGCGCCAGCAGCCAAGGAACGAGAGACCAAGAGACCCAGTACTTC.

CDR3 residues: CASSPDRAARSGNTIYF. The CDR3 DNA sequence: TGTGCCAGCAGCCCTGATAGGGCGGCTCGTTCTGGAAACACCATATATTTT. V is TRBV5-4 and J is TRBJ1-3; D remains ambiguous. Per the germline V gene, CDR1 is SGHNT and CDR2 is YYREEE (reference sequence). The CDR3 extends over 17 amino acids. V lost 4 bases and J 1 base, leaving 18 bases between the germline ends.

The chain joins TRBV9 to TRBJ1-3, with unresolved D. Trimming took 6 bases from V and 0 from J, leaving 10 bases between them. In germline, CDR1 is SGDLS, CDR2 YYNGEE. The CDR3 contains 14 residues. DNA for the CDR3: TGTGCCAGCATCCGGAGGTTCTCTGGAAACACCATATATTTT. Protein: CASIRRFSGNTIYF.

The chain has TRBV4-3 and TRBJ1-1; D remains unclear. CDR3 size: 13 residues. Germline loops: CDR1 LGHNA, CDR2 YSLEER. Trimming shortened V by 6 bases and J by 0 bases, and 8 bases separated the two germline ends. In DNA form, the CDR3 reads TGCGCCAGCAGTTCAGACCTGAACACTGAAGCTTTCTTT. Translated, it gives CASSSDLNTEAFF.

The chain employs TRBV19 and TRBJ1-3; D possibly corresponds to TRBD1 (6 bases). Trimming cost V 7 bases and J 0 bases, with 13 bases left between them. This CDR3 contains 15 residues. Per germline, CDR1 LNHDA and CDR2 SQIVND (reference sequence). CDR3 sequence (DNA): TGTGCCAGTAACACAGGGTCATACTCTGGAAACACCATATATTTT. It encodes CASNTGSYSGNTIYF.

The genes are TRBV29-1 and TRBJ2-7; D is unresolved. The CDR3 runs to 15 residues. Germline CDR1 reads SQVTM; CDR2 reads ANQGSEA. V was clipped by 8 bases and J by 0 bases, with 20 bases between them. Written as DNA, the CDR3 is TGCAGCCTCTCCCCCCCCACGGAGAGCTCCTACGAGCAGTACTTC. Translating gives CSLSPPTESSYEQYF.

The chain has TRBV14 and TRBJ2-7; a weak D match, TRBD2 (5 bases). Trimming removed 5 bases at V and 2 bases at J, with 16 bases between. The CDR3 runs 15 residues. Per germline, CDR1 SGHDN and CDR2 FVKESK. The CDR3 reads CASSKQSGSTYEQYF. CDR3 bases: TGTGCCAGCAGCAAGCAGTCGGGATCGACCTACGAGCAGTACTTC.

This clone appeared a few times. The rearrangement joins TRBV5-5 to TRBJ1-3; maybe TRBD1 (5 bases). This CDR3 contains 18 residues. V was shortened by 3 bases and J by 0 bases, with 19 bases between the two germline ends. From germline, CDR1 is SGHKS and CDR2 YYEKEE (reference sequence). Written as DNA, the CDR3 is TGTGCCAGCAGCTCCCTCCGGGGGGGGAAGCCCTCTGGAAACACCATATATTTT. It yields the protein CASSSLRGGKPSGNTIYF.